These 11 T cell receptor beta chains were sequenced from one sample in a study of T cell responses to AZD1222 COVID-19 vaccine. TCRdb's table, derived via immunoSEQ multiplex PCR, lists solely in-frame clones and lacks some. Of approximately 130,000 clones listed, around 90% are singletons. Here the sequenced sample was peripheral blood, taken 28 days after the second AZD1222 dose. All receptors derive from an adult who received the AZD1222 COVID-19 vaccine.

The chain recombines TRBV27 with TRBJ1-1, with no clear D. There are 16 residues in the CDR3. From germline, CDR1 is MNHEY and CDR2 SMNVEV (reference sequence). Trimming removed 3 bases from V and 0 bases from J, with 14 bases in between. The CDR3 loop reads CASSLSPGDLNTEAFF. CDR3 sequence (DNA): TGTGCCAGCAGTTTGTCTCCAGGCGACCTGAACACTGAAGCTTTCTTT.

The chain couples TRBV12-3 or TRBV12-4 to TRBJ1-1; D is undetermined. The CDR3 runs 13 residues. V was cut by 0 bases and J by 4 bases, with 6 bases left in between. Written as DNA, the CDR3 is TGTGCCAGCAGTTTAGCGCGAGGCACTGAAGCTTTCTTT. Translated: CASSLARGTEAFF.

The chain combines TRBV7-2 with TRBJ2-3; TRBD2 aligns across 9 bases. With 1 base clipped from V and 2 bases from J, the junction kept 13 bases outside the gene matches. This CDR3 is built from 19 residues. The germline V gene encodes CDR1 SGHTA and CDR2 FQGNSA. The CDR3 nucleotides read TGTGCCAGCAGCTTAGTGGCGGGGGGGCTTAGATCCAACACAGATACGCAGTATTTT. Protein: CASSLVAGGLRSNTDTQYF.

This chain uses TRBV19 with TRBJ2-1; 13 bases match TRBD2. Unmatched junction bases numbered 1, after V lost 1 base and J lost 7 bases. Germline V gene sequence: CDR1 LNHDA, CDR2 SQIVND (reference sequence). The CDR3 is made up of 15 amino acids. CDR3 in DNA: TGTGCCAGTAGTATAGCGGGACTAGCGGGGAATGAGCAGTTCTTC. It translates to CASSIAGLAGNEQFF.

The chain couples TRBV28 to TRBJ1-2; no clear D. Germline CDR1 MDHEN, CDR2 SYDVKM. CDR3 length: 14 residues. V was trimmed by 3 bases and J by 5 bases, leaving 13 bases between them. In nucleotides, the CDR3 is TGTGCCAGCAGTTTGTCCCCGGGAGGGTATGGCTACACCTTC. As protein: CASSLSPGGYGYTF.

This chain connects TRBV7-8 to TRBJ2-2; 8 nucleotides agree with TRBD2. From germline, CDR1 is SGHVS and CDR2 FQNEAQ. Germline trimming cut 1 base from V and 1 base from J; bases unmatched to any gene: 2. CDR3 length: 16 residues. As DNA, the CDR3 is TGTGCCAGCAGCTTAGAACTAGCGGAGAACACCGGGGAGCTGTTTTTT. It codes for CASSLELAENTGELFF.

The CDR3 nucleotides are TGTGCCAGCAGCCAAGAAGGACAGGGTGGAACTAATGAAAAACTGTTTTTT. Amino acids: CASSQEGQGGTNEKLFF. The rearrangement joins TRBV3-1 (or the pseudogene TRBV3-2) to TRBJ1-4; 8 nucleotides line up with TRBD1. The germline V gene encodes CDR1 LGHDT and CDR2 YNNKEL (reference sequence). The V segment lost 0 bases and the J segment 1 base; nucleotides outside the gene matches: 4. This CDR3 comprises 17 residues.

The CDR3 DNA is TGTGCCAGCCGGGGACTAGCGGGGTCGGACACCGGGGAGCTGTTTTTT. Encoded protein: CASRGLAGSDTGELFF. The chain employs TRBV7-6 and TRBJ2-2; TRBD2 matches 13 bases. J lost 3 bases, V lost 8 bases, and 6 bases had no gene match. Germline loops: CDR1 SGHVS, CDR2 FNYEAQ. CDR3 length: 16 amino acids.

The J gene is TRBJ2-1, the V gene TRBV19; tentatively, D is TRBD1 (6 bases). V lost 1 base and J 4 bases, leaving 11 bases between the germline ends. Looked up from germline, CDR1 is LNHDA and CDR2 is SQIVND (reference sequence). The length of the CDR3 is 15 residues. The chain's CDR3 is CASSIGDNGYNEQFF. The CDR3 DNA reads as TGTGCCAGTAGTATAGGGGACAATGGATACAATGAGCAGTTCTTC.

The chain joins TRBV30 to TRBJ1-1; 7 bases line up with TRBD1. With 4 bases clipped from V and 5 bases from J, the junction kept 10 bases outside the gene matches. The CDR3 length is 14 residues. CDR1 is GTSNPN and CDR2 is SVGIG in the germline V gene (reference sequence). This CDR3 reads CAWTPQGMGTEAFF. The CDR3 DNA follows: TGTGCCTGGACCCCACAGGGGATGGGGACTGAAGCTTTCTTT.

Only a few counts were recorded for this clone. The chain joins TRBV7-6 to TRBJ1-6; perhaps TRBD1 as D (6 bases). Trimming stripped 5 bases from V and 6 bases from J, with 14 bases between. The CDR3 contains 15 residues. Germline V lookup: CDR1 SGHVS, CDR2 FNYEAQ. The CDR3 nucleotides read TGTGCCAGCAGCGGGGGCAGGGGAGCTAATTCACCCCTCCACTTT. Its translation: CASSGGRGANSPLHF.